Each of the 4 T cell receptor beta chains below was sequenced from the same sample in a study of T cell responses to AZD1222 COVID-19 vaccine. Data came from immunoSEQ multiplex PCR; TCRdb stores just in-frame clones and leaves some out. Seen here are around 120,000 clones, 85% to 95% observed once, and the top ten hold 4.5% to 6%. The starting material was peripheral blood, obtained 28 days after the second AZD1222 dose. The source of these receptors is an adult who received the AZD1222 COVID-19 vaccine.

The J gene is TRBJ1-2, the V gene TRBV6-5; tentatively, D is TRBD1 (6 bases). V was pared by 0 bases and J by 3 bases, with 8 bases between. Germline assignment: CDR1 MNHEY and CDR2 SVGAGI. The CDR3 runs 14 residues. CDR3 coding DNA: TGTGCCAGCAGTTACTCGCCAGGGGACTATGGCTACACCTTC. Translated, it gives CASSYSPGDYGYTF.

This chain connects TRBV7-8 to TRBJ2-1; 7 positions match TRBD2. V was clipped by 3 bases and J by 8 bases; unmatched bases: 10. CDR3 length: 15 residues. CDR1 SGHVS and CDR2 FQNEAQ come from the germline V gene. The CDR3 DNA reads TGTGCCAGCAGCTTTCTTAGGACTAGAGGCGATGAGCAGTTCTTC. This codes for CASSFLRTRGDEQFF.

CDR3 loop: CASSPGPRGGELFF. The CDR3 DNA reads as TGTGCCAGCAGTCCGGGACCCAGGGGCGGGGAGCTGTTTTTT. This rearrangement joins TRBV6-2 or TRBV6-3 to TRBJ2-2; D is perhaps TRBD1 (6 bases). Trimming stripped 5 bases from V and 7 bases from J, with 14 bases between. CDR1 is MNHEY, CDR2 SVGEGT, per germline. The CDR3 totals 14 residues.

The J gene is TRBJ2-1, the V gene TRBV5-4; tentatively, D is TRBD1 or TRBD2 (6 bases each). The CDR3 has 13 residues. Trimming took 4 bases from V and 8 from J, leaving 13 bases between them. Germline V CDR1 and CDR2: SGHNT, YYREEE (reference sequence). CDR3 residues: CASSPQGGDEQFF. In DNA, the CDR3 is TGTGCCAGCAGCCCACAGGGAGGAGATGAGCAGTTCTTC.